This T cell receptor (beta chain) was profiled in a study of vaccination and CD4 T cells after COVID-19. Turning to the study itself: Median time from second vaccine dose to sampling was around 72 days (14 to 241). Overlapping SARS-CoV-2, HCoV-NL63, HCoV-OC43 and HCoV-229E spike peptides stimulated the cells.

This CDR3 is built from 16 residues. The germline gives CDR1 MNHEY, CDR2 SVGAGI. V was pared by 2 bases and J by 8 bases, with 13 bases of the junction left unmatched. This clonotype was counted between two and nine times. Its specificity is unknown. As for treatment: approximately nine-day PBMC culture with coronavirus spike peptide pools or control peptides (ViraFEST assay). Oncomine TCR Beta short-read sequencing was applied to DNA from cultured CD4+ T cells. One entry per CDR3 protein results from TCRdb running MiXCR on the PCR reads. The repertoire holds about 17,000 distinct CDR3 sequences, about 39% seen once, with around 12% in the top ten.

The rearrangement links TRBV6-5 to TRBJ1-2, with 8 bases matching TRBD1. The sequence was obtained from a human donor who had recovered from COVID-19. The material sequenced was CD4+ T cells from blood, cultured in vitro. The CDR3 sequence is CASSYRPTGDSGGYTF. The CDR3 DNA sequence: TGTGCCAGCAGTTACCGCCCGACAGGGGATTCCGGAGGCTACACCTTC.